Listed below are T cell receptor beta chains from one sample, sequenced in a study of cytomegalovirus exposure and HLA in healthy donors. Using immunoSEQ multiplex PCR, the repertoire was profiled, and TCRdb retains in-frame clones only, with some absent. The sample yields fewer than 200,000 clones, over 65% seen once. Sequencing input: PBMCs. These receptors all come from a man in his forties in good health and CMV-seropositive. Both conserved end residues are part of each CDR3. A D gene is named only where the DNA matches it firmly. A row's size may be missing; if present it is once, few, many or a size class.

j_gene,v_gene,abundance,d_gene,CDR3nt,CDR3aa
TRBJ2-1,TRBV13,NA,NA,TGTGCCAGCAGCTTAGGCCTAAATGATGGTTACCAGTTCTTC,CASSLGLNDGYQFF
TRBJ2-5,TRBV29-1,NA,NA,TGCAGCGCCGAGGGCGGGGTAGAGACCCAGTACTTC,CSAEGGVETQYF
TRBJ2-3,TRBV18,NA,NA,TGTGCCAGCTCTGCCCCGGGGAGCACAGATACGCAGTATTTT,CASSAPGSTDTQYF
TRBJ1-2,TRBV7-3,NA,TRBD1,TGTGCCAGCAGCTTTAAAGGGGGCTTAAGTGGCTACACCTTC,CASSFKGGLSGYTF
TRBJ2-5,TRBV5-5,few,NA,TGTGCCAGCAACGACTGGGTCGGGGAGACCCAGTACTTC,CASNDWVGETQYF
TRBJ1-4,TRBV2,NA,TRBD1,TGTGCCAGCAGGCAGAGGACAGGGGATTATGAAAAACTGTTTTTT,CASRQRTGDYEKLFF
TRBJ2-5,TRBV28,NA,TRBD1,TGTGCCAGCAGTTTATCAGGGGGAGAAAAGACCCAGTACTTC,CASSLSGGEKTQYF
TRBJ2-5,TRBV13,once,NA,TGTGCCAGCAGCCTTCTCTCGGCGCGCCCGGGGGAGACCCAGTACTTC,CASSLLSARPGETQYF
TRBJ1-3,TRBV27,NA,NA,TGTGCCAGCAGCCTCCGGGGAACTGGAAACACCATATATTTT,CASSLRGTGNTIYF
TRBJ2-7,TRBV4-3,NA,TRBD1,TGCGCCAGCAGCTACAGGGGTTCGAGTTTTTACGAGCAGTACTTC,CASSYRGSSFYEQYF
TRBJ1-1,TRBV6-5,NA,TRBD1,TGTGCCACATGGGGACAGGGGGCATTCGGAGCTTTCTTT,CATWGQGAFGAFF
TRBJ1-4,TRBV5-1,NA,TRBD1,TGCGCCAGCAGCTTCCGACAGGGACCTAATGAAAAACTGTTTTTT,CASSFRQGPNEKLFF
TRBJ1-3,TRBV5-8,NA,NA,TGTGCCAGCAGCAAGGACAGAGGAAACACCATATATTTT,CASSKDRGNTIYF
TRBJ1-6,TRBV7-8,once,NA,TGTGCCAGCAGGACAGATTATGAGATGGAGCAATATAATTCACCCCTCCACTTT,CASRTDYEMEQYNSPLHF
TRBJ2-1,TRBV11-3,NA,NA,TGTGCCAGCAGCTTAGGAAGGTTGGGGGGAGGCAATGAGCAGTTCTTC,CASSLGRLGGGNEQFF
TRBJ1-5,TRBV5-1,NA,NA,TGCGCCAGCAGCTTGGATCCGGGGAGTAGTCAGCCCCAGCATTTT,CASSLDPGSSQPQHF
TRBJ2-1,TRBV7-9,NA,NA,TGTGCCAGCAGCTTCAAAGGGGACTCCTACAATGAGCAGTTCTTC,CASSFKGDSYNEQFF
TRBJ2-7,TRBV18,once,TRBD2,TGTGCCAGCTCAGGAGCACTAGCGGGAGTGGTATACGAGCAGTACTTC,CASSGALAGVVYEQYF
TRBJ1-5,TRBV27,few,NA,TGTGCCAGCAGAGGAAGCGGGTATTCGAACAATCAGCCCCAGCATTTT,CASRGSGYSNNQPQHF